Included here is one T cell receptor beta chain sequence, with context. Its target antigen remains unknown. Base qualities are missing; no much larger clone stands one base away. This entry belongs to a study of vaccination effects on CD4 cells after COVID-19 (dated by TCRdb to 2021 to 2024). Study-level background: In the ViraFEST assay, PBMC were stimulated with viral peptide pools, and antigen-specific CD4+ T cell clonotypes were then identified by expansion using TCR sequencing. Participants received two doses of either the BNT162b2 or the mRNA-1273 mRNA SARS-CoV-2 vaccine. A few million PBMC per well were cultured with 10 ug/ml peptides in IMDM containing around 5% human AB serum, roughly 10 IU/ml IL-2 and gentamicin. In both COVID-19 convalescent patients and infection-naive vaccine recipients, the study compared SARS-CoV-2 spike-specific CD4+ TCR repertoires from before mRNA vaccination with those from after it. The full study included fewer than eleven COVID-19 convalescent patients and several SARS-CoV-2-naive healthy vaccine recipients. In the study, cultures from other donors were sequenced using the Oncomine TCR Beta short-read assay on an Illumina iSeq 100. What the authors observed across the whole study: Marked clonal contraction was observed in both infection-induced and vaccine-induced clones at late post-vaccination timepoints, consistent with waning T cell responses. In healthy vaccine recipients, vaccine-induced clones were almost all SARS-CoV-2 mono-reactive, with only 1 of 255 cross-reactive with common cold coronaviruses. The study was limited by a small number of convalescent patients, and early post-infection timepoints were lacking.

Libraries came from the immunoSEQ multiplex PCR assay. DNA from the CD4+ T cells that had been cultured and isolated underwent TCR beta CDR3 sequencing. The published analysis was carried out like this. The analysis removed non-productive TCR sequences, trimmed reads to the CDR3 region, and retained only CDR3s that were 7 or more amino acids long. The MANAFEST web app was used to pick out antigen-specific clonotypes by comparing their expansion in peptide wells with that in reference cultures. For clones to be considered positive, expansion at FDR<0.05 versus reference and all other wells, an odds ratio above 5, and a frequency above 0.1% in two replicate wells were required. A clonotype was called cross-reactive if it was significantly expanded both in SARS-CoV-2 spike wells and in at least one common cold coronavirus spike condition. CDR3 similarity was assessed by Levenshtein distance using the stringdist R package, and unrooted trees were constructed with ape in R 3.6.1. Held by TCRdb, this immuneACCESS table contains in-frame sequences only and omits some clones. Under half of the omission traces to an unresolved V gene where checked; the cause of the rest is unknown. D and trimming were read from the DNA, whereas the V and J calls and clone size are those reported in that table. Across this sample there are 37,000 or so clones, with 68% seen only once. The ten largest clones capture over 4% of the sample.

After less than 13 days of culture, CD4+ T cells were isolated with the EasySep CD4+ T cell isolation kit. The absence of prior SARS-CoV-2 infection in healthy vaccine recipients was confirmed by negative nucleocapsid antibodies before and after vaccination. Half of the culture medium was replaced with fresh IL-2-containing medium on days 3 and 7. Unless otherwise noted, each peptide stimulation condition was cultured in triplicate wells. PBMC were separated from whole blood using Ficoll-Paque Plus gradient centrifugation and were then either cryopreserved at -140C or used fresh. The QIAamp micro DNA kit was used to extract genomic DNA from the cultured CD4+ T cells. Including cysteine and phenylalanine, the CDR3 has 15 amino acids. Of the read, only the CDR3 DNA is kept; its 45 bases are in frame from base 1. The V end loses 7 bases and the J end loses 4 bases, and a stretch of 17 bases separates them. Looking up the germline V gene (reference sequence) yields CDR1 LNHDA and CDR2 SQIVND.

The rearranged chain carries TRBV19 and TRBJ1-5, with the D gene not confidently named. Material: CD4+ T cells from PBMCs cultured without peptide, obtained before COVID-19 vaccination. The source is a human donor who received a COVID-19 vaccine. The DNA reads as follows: TGTGCCAGTACCCCGGCTGATGAGTTTAATCAGCCCCAGCATTTT. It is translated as CASTPADEFNQPQHF.